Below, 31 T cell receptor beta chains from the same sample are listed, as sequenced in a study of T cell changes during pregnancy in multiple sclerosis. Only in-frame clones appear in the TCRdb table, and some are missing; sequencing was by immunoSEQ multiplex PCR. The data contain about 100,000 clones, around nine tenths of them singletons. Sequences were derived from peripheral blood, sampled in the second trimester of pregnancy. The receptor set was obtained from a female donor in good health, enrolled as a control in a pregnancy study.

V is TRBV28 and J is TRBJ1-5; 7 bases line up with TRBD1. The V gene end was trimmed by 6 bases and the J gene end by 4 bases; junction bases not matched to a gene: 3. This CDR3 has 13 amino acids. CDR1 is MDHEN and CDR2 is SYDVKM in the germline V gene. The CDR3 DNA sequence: TGTGCCAGCAGAGGCAGGGGGAATCAGCCCCAGCATTTT. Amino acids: CASRGRGNQPQHF.

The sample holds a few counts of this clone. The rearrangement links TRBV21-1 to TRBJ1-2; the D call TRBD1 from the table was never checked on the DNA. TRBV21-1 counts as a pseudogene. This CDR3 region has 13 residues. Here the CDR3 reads CASSKKGASGYTF. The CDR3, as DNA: TGTGCCAGCAGCAAAAAGGGGGCAAGTGGCTACACCTTC.

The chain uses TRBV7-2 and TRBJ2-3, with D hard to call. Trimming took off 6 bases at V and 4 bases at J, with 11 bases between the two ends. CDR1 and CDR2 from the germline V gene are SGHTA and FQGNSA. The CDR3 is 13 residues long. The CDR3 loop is CASRPESPDTQYF. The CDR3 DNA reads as TGTGCCAGCAGGCCGGAGAGCCCAGATACGCAGTATTTT.

The CDR3 sequence: CASSLGGGGTYEQYF. The CDR3 DNA follows: TGTGCCAGCAGCTTAGGGGGCGGAGGGACCTACGAGCAGTACTTC. This chain joins TRBV11-2 and TRBJ2-7; a weak D match, TRBD2 (6 bases). The V end lost 1 base, the J end lost 2 bases, and 12 bases lay between the germline ends. The CDR3 has 15 amino acids. CDR1 is SGHAT and CDR2 is FQNNGV in the germline V gene. The whole variable domain, remainder taken from reference TRBV11-2 and TRBJ2-7, is EAGVAQSPRYKIIEKRQSVAFWCNPISGHATLYWYQQILGQGPKLLIQFQNNGVVDDSQLPKDRFSAERLKGVDSTLKIQPAKLEDSAVYLCASSLGGGGTYEQYFGPGTRLTVT.

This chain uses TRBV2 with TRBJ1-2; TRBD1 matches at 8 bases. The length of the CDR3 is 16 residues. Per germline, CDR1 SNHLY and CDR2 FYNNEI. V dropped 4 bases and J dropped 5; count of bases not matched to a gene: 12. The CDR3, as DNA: TGTGCCAGCAGTGGTGATGCTCGGACAGGGACGTATGGCTACACCTTC. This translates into CASSGDARTGTYGYTF.

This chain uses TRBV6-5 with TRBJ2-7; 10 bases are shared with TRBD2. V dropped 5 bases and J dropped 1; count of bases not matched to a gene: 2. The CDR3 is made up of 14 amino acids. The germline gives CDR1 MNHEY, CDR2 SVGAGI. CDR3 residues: CASSRTSGSYEQYF. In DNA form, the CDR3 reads TGTGCCAGCAGTCGGACTAGCGGATCCTACGAGCAGTACTTC.

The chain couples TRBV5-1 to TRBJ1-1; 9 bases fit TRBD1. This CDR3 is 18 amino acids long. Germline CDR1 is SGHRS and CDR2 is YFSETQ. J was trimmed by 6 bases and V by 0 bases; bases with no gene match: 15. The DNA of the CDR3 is TGCGCCAGCAGCTTGGGGGTCGGGACAGGGCATGAAGGGGCTGAAGCTTTCTTT. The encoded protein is CASSLGVGTGHEGAEAFF.

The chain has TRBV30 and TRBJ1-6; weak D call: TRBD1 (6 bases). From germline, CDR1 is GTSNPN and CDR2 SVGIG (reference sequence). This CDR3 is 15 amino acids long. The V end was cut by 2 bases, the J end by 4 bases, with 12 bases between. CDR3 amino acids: CAWSRGGLYNSPLHF. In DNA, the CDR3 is TGTGCCTGGAGTAGGGGGGGACTTTATAATTCACCCCTCCACTTT.

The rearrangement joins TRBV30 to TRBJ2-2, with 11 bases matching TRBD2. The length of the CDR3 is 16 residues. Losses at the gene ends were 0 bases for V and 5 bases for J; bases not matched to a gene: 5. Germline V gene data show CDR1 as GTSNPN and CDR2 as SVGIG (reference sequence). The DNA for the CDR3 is TGTGCCTGGAGTGTTCAAGTAGCGGGAGGGACCGGGGAGCTGTTTTTT. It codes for CAWSVQVAGGTGELFF.

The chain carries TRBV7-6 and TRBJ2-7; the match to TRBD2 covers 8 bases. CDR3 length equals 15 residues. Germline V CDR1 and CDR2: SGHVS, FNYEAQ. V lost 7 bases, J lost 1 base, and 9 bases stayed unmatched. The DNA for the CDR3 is TGTGCCAGCACTCCCCCCGGGGGGGCGTCCTACGAGCAGTACTTC. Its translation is CASTPPGGASYEQYF. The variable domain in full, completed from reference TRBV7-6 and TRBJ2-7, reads GAGVSQSPRYKVTKRGQDVALRCDPISGHVSLYWYRQALGQGPEFLTYFNYEAQQDKSGLPNDRFSAERPEGSISTLTIQRTEQRDSAMYRCASTPPGGASYEQYFGPGTRLTVT.

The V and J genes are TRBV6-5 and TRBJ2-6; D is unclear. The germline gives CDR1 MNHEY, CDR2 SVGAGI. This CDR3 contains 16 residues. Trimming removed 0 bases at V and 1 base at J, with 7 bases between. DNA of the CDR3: TGTGCCAGCAGTTACTCGAAACAATCTGGGGCCAACGTCCTGACTTTC. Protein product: CASSYSKQSGANVLTF.

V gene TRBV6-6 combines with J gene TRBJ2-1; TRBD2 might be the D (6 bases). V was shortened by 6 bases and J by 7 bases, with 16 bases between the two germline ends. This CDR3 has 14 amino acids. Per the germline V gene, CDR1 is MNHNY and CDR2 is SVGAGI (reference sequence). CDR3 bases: TGTGCCAGCAGAGCCGGGAGTGAACGGAATGAGCAGTTCTTC. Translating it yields CASRAGSERNEQFF.

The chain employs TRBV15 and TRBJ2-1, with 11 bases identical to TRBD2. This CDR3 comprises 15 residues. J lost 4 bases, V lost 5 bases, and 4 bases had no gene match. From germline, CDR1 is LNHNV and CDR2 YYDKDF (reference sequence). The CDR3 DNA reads TGTGCCACCAGCGGGGGGACTAGCGGATACAATGAGCAGTTCTTC. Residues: CATSGGTSGYNEQFF.

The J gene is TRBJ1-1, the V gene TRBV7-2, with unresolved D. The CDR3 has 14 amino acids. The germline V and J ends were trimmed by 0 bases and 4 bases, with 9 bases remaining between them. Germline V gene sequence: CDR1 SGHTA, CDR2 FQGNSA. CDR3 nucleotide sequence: TGTGCCAGCAGCTTAGCCGGGGTAGTCACTGAAGCTTTCTTT. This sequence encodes CASSLAGVVTEAFF.

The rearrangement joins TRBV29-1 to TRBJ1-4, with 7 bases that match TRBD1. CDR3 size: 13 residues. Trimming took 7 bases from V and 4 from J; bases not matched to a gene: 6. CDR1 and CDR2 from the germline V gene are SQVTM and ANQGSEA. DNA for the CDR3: TGCAGCGCCAACAGGGGTGGTAATGAAAAACTGTTTTTT. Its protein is CSANRGGNEKLFF.

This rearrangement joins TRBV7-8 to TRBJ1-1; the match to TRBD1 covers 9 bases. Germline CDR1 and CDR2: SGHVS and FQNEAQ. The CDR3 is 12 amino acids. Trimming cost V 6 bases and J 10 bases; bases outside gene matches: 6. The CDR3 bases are TGTGCCAGCAGTGGACAGGGGCAAGGAGCTTTCTTT. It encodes CASSGQGQGAFF.

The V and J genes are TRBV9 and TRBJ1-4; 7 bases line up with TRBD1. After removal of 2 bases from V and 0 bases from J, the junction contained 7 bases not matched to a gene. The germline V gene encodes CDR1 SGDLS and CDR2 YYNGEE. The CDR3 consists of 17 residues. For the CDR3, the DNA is TGTGCCAGCAGCGTCCGACAGGGCCCCGCAACTAATGAAAAACTGTTTTTT. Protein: CASSVRQGPATNEKLFF. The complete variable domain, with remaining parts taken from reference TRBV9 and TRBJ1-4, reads DSGVTQTPKHLITATGQRVTLRCSPRSGDLSVYWYQQSLDQGLQFLIQYYNGEERAKGNILERFSAQQFPDLHSELNLSSLELGDSALYFCASSVRQGPATNEKLFFGSGTQLSVL.

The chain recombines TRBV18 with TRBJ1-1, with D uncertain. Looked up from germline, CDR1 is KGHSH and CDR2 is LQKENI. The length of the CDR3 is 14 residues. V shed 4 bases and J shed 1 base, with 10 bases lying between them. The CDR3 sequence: CASSQRMTNTEAFF. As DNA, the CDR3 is TGTGCCAGCTCACAGCGGATGACGAACACTGAAGCTTTCTTT.

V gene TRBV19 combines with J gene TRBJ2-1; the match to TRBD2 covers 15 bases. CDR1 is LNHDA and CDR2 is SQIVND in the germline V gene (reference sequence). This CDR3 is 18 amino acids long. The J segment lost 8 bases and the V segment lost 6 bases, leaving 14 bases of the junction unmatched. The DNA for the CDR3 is TGTGCCAGTAGCGGCGGACTAGCGGGAGGGCCAGGTAGCTATGAGCAGTTCTTC. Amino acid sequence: CASSGGLAGGPGSYEQFF.

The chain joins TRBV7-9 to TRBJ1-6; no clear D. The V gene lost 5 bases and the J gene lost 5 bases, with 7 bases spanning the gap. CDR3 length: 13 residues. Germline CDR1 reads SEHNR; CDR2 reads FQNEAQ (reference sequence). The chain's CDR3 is CASSPFDNSPLHF. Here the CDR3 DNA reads TGTGCCAGCAGCCCTTTTGATAATTCACCCCTCCACTTT.

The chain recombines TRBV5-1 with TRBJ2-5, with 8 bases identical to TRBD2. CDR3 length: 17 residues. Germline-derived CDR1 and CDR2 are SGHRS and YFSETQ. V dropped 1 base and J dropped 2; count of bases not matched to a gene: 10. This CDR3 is CASSLPTFSGKQETQYF. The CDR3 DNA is TGCGCCAGCAGCTTGCCGACGTTTAGCGGGAAGCAAGAGACCCAGTACTTC.

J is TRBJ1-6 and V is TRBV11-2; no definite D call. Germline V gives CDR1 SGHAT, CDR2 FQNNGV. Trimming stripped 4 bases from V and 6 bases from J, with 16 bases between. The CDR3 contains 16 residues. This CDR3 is CASSWGSVRGNSPLHF. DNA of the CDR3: TGTGCCAGCAGCTGGGGTTCTGTGCGGGGTAATTCACCCCTCCACTTT.

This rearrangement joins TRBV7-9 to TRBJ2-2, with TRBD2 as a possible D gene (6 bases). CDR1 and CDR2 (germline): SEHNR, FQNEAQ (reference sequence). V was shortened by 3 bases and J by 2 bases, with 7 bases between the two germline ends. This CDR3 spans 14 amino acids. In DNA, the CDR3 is TGTGCCAGCAGCTTGGGACTCAACACCGGGGAGCTGTTTTTT. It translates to CASSLGLNTGELFF.

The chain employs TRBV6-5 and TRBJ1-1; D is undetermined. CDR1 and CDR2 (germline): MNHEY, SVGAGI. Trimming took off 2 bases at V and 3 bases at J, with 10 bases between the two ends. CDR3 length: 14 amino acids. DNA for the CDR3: TGTGCCAGCAGTTACGACCTCGGAGACACTGAAGCTTTCTTT. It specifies CASSYDLGDTEAFF.

The CDR3 nucleotides read TGTGCCAGCAGCTTGGACAGGGGCGGGGGAGAGACCCAGTACTTC. Protein product: CASSLDRGGGETQYF. The V call is TRBV7-2, the J call TRBJ2-5; TRBD1 matches at 9 bases. The CDR3 contains 15 residues. J gave up 4 bases and V 3 bases, and 6 bases lay outside the gene matches. CDR1 is SGHTA, CDR2 FQGNSA, per germline.

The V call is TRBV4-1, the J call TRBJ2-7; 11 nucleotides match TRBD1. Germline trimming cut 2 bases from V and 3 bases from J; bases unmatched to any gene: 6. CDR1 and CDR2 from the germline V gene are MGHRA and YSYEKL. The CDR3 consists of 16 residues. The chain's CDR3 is CASSQPDRGRSYEQYF. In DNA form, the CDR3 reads TGCGCCAGCAGCCAACCGGACAGGGGGCGAAGCTACGAGCAGTACTTC.

The CDR3 nucleotides read TGCAGTGCTGTGTTCGGCTATGGCTACACCTTC. Its protein product is CSAVFGYGYTF. This sequence joins TRBV20-1 and TRBJ1-2; D unclear. V was pared by 5 bases and J by 4 bases, with 8 bases between. This CDR3 has 11 amino acids. Germline V gene data show CDR1 as DFQATT and CDR2 as SNEGSKA (reference sequence).

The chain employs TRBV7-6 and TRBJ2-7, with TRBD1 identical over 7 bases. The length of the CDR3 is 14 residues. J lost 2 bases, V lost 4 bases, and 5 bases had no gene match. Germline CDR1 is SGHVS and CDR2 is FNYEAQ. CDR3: CASSSTGYPYEQYF. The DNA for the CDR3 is TGTGCCAGCAGCTCGACAGGGTACCCCTACGAGCAGTACTTC.

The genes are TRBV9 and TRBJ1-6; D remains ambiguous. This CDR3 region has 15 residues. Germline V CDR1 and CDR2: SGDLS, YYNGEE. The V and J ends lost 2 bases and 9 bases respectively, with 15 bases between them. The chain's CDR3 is CASSVTQTGSSPLHF. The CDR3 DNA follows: TGTGCCAGCAGCGTCACACAGACCGGGAGTTCACCCCTCCACTTT.

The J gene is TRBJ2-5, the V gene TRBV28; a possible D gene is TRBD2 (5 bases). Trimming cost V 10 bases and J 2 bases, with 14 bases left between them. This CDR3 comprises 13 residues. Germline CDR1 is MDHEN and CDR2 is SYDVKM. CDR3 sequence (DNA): TGTGCCACCCGGACTGGCAGGCAAGAGACCCAGTACTTC. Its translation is CATRTGRQETQYF.

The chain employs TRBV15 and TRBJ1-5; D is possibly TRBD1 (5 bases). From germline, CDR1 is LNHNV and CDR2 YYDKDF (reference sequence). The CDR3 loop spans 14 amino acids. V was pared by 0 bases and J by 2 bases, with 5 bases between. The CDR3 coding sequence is TGTGCCACCAGCAGAGAGACAGGCAATCAGCCCCAGCATTTT. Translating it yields CATSRETGNQPQHF.